The 17 T cell receptor beta chains below were found in one sample sequenced in a study of blood T cell repertoires in COVID-19. TCRdb keeps only in-frame clones here, not all; method: immunoSEQ multiplex PCR. Here the sample spans more than 200,000 clones, around nine tenths being singletons. The sample consisted of PBMCs or T cells enriched from blood (not recorded which). These receptors were taken from a woman aged 30 to 39 who had been exposed to COVID-19.

The chain recombines TRBV3-1 (or the pseudogene TRBV3-2) with TRBJ2-5; D is possibly TRBD1 (5 bases). The CDR3 length is 15 residues. The V and J ends lost 5 bases and 2 bases respectively, with 15 bases between them. CDR1 is LGHDT and CDR2 is YNNKEL in the germline V gene (reference sequence). The DNA of the CDR3 is TGTGCCAGCAGCAACCAGACAGCCCTTCAAGAGACCCAGTACTTC. Translation: CASSNQTALQETQYF.

The genes are TRBV6-1 and TRBJ1-1; the D gene is possibly TRBD1 (6 bases). The germline V gene has CDR1 MNHNS and CDR2 SASEGT. The CDR3 is 12 residues long. Trimming pared 3 bases from V and 10 bases from J, leaving 12 bases between. DNA of the CDR3: TGTGCCAGCAGTGAGCCAGGGGTTGGAGCTTTCTTT. As protein: CASSEPGVGAFF.

The rearrangement joins TRBV4-2 to TRBJ2-1; D is uncertain. Germline V gene data show CDR1 as LGHNA and CDR2 as YNFKEQ. V was pared by 1 base and J by 4 bases, with 5 bases between. The CDR3 extends over 13 amino acids. CDR3 DNA sequence: TGTGCCAGCAGCCAAGGCGGATACAATGAGCAGTTCTTC. Protein: CASSQGGYNEQFF.

The V and J genes are TRBV19 and TRBJ2-4, with D uncertain. CDR1 is LNHDA and CDR2 is SQIVND in the germline V gene (reference sequence). The CDR3 is made up of 14 amino acids. V lost 9 bases, J lost 8 bases, and 20 bases lay in between. The CDR3 DNA reads TGTGCCAGGGAAACCCACAAAGTCGGGTACATTCAGTACTTC. As protein: CARETHKVGYIQYF.

The chain links TRBV29-1 to TRBJ1-1; tentatively, D is TRBD1 (5 bases). CDR1 and CDR2 from the germline V gene are SQVTM and ANQGSEA. The CDR3 extends over 11 amino acids. Trimming removed 7 bases at V and 5 bases at J, with 11 bases between. CDR3 coding DNA: TGCAGCGGCAGGGTTAGGACTGAAGCTTTCTTT. Its translation is CSGRVRTEAFF.

This sequence joins TRBV24-1 and TRBJ1-5; D is uncertain. CDR3 length: 14 residues. V lost 3 bases and J lost 2, with 7 bases in between. The germline gives CDR1 KGHDR, CDR2 SFDVKD. For the CDR3, the DNA is TGTGCCACCAGTGATCACAGTGGCAATCAGCCCCAGCATTTT. It yields the protein CATSDHSGNQPQHF.

This clone was observed once. The rearrangement links TRBV24-1 to TRBJ2-1, with TRBD2 matching 7 bases. The CDR3 is 15 residues long. With 3 bases clipped from V and 3 bases from J, the junction kept 4 bases outside the gene matches. Germline V gives CDR1 KGHDR, CDR2 SFDVKD. DNA of the CDR3: TGTGCCACCAGTGATCCTAGCGGATTCTACAATGAGCAGTTCTTC. Its protein product is CATSDPSGFYNEQFF.

This chain links TRBV2 with TRBJ1-1; tentatively, D is TRBD1 (6 bases). The CDR3 has 14 residues. Trimming removed 5 bases from V and 2 bases from J, with 12 bases in between. CDR1 and CDR2 from the germline V gene are SNHLY and FYNNEI. CDR3 sequence (DNA): TGTGCCAGCAGTCAAGACAGGAAAAACACTGAAGCTTTCTTT. It is translated as CASSQDRKNTEAFF.

This rearrangement joins TRBV11-2 to TRBJ2-1; 11 bases are shared with TRBD2. Per germline, CDR1 SGHAT and CDR2 FQNNGV. This CDR3 is 16 amino acids long. Trimming took 0 bases from V and 15 from J; bases not matched to a gene: 13. The CDR3, as DNA: TGTGCCAGCAGCTTAGATCGGGGTAGCGGGGGGGCCGGGCGGTTCTTC. Amino acids: CASSLDRGSGGAGRFF.

V is TRBV7-3 and J is TRBJ2-7, with 8 nucleotides matching TRBD2. V shed 2 bases, J shed 5 bases, and the junction held 14 bases outside the gene matches. Germline CDR1 is SGHTA and CDR2 is FQGTGA. CDR3 length: 17 amino acids. The CDR3 DNA follows: TGTGCCAGCAGCTTAGACCCCCCCGAGCGGGAGAGGGACGAGCAGTACTTC. Encoded protein: CASSLDPPERERDEQYF.

A few counts support this clone. The rearrangement links TRBV7-6 to TRBJ2-3, with TRBD2 matching over 8 bases. Germline V lookup: CDR1 SGHVS, CDR2 FNYEAQ. The CDR3 has 15 residues. The V segment lost 2 bases and the J segment 4 bases; nucleotides outside the gene matches: 5. The CDR3 protein is CASSLRGGAPDTQYF. The CDR3 DNA sequence: TGTGCCAGCAGCTTACGGGGGGGCGCCCCAGATACGCAGTATTTT.

The gene calls are TRBV2 and TRBJ1-1; TRBD1 agrees at 8 bases. After removal of 7 bases from V and 4 bases from J, the junction contained 8 bases not matched to a gene. CDR1 and CDR2 from the germline V gene are SNHLY and FYNNEI. The CDR3 consists of 14 residues. The chain's CDR3 is CASTMDRAGTEAFF. CDR3 coding DNA: TGTGCCAGCACCATGGACAGGGCGGGCACTGAAGCTTTCTTT.

This chain uses TRBV3-1 (or the pseudogene TRBV3-2) with TRBJ2-2; 8 bases map to TRBD2. Germline V gene sequence: CDR1 LGHDT, CDR2 YNNKEL (reference sequence). The J segment lost 0 bases and the V segment lost 4 bases, leaving 4 bases of the junction unmatched. The CDR3 spans 16 residues. CDR3 loop: CASSRGTRPNTGELFF. The CDR3 DNA sequence: TGTGCCAGCAGCCGCGGGACTAGACCGAACACCGGGGAGCTGTTTTTT.

This clone was detected once. The CDR3 sequence is CASSGTRKNTGELFF. In DNA form, the CDR3 reads TGTGCCAGCAGTGGGACAAGGAAGAACACCGGGGAGCTGTTTTTT. V is TRBV28 and J is TRBJ2-2; weak D call: TRBD1 (6 bases). The germline CDR1 and CDR2 sequences are MDHEN and SYDVKM. The length of the CDR3 is 15 residues. Trimming shortened V by 5 bases and J by 1 base, and 11 bases separated the two germline ends.

The genes are TRBV4-1 and TRBJ2-7, with TRBD2 matching 9 bases. Trimming cost V 4 bases and J 7 bases; bases outside gene matches: 11. CDR1 is MGHRA, CDR2 YSYEKL, per germline. The CDR3 extends over 15 amino acids. The CDR3 region has the DNA TGCGCCAGCAGCCCAGAGGGACTAGCTGTGAGGGAGCAGTACTTC. Its protein is CASSPEGLAVREQYF.

This clone showed up just once. This rearrangement joins TRBV1 to TRBJ1-3; the table's TRBD1 call for D was not verified on the DNA. TRBV1 is shown as a pseudogene. The length of the CDR3 is 17 residues. The CDR3 sequence: CTSSPDPGQRSGNTIYF. In DNA form, the CDR3 reads TGCACCAGCAGCCCTGACCCGGGACAGCGGAGTGGAAACACCATATATTTT.

The chain joins TRBV7-9 to TRBJ2-7; D gene uncertain. The CDR3 extends over 15 amino acids. V was trimmed by 1 base and J by 7 bases, leaving 17 bases between them. Germline V CDR1 and CDR2: SEHNR, FQNEAQ (reference sequence). The CDR3 coding sequence is TGTGCCAGCAGCTTAGGGAGAGGTGCTACGGGTGAGCAGTACTTC. Protein sequence: CASSLGRGATGEQYF.